The 27 T cell receptor beta chains presented below share a single source sample, sequenced in a study of PD-1 blockade in classical Hodgkin lymphoma. Assay used: immunoSEQ multiplex PCR; TCRdb lists only in-frame clones, some missing. This sample has 15,000 or so clones, with just under 85% found just once. The patients all showed relapse after autologous stem cell transplantation, while their brentuximab vedotin exposure varied. The authors purified CD4+ T cells from thawed PBMCs by magnetic negative selection. The specimen comprised CD4+ T cells from blood, sampled at baseline. The receptors originated from a human donor with classical Hodgkin lymphoma.

The chain has TRBV29-1 and TRBJ2-2, with 7 bases matching TRBD2. The germline gives CDR1 SQVTM, CDR2 ANQGSEA. With 3 bases clipped from V and 3 bases from J, the junction kept 4 bases outside the gene matches. The CDR3 contains 14 residues. This CDR3 is CSVDGGTYTGELFF. CDR3 bases: TGCAGCGTTGACGGGGGGACCTACACCGGGGAGCTGTTTTTT.

This clone has just one count. The chain links TRBV7-9 to TRBJ1-3; 10 bases are a match to TRBD1. The trim removed 2 bases at V and 0 bases at J, leaving 4 bases unmatched. This CDR3 region has 17 residues. Germline V gene sequence: CDR1 SEHNR, CDR2 FQNEAQ (reference sequence). The CDR3 reads CASSLRDRGFSGNTIYF. CDR3 nucleotides: TGTGCCAGCAGCTTAAGGGACAGGGGCTTCTCTGGAAACACCATATATTTT.

The chain uses TRBV11-2 and TRBJ2-7; no definite D call. The CDR3 covers 13 residues. V was trimmed by 5 bases and J by 3 bases, leaving 11 bases between them. Looked up from germline, CDR1 is SGHAT and CDR2 is FQNNGV. CDR3 DNA: TGTGCCAGCAGCATCACCCGGAACTACGAGCAGTACTTC. This encodes CASSITRNYEQYF.

The V and J genes are TRBV7-6 and TRBJ2-7; D possibly corresponds to TRBD1 (6 bases). Germline CDR1 SGHVS, CDR2 FNYEAQ. The V and J ends lost 5 bases and 3 bases respectively, with 17 bases between them. The CDR3 length is 15 residues. CDR3 nucleotide sequence: TGTGCCAGCAGCAACTACAGGGTCCCGAGCTACGAGCAGTACTTC. The encoded protein is CASSNYRVPSYEQYF.

The genes are TRBV19 and TRBJ2-4; 9 bases align to TRBD2. CDR3 length equals 15 residues. V gave up 8 bases and J gave up 2 bases; unmatched junction bases: 7. CDR1 and CDR2 from the germline V gene are LNHDA and SQIVND (reference sequence). CDR3 bases: TGTGCCAGTTCTCAGCGGGGGGTCTCCAAAAACATTCAGTACTTC. Protein sequence: CASSQRGVSKNIQYF. Looking up the rest from reference TRBV19 and TRBJ2-4 gives the full variable domain: DGGITQSPKYLFRKEGQNVTLSCEQNLNHDAMYWYRQDPGQGLRLIYYSQIVNDFQKGDIAEGYSVSREKKESFPLTVTSAQKNPTAFYLCASSQRGVSKNIQYFGAGTRLSVL.

The V gene is TRBV6-5, the J gene TRBJ2-7; 7 bases are shared with TRBD1. CDR1 and CDR2 (germline): MNHEY, SVGAGI. The trim removed 2 bases at V and 1 base at J, leaving 5 bases unmatched. This CDR3 comprises 15 residues. The CDR3 sequence: CASSYARQGSYEQYF. For the CDR3, the DNA is TGTGCCAGCAGTTACGCGCGACAGGGATCCTACGAGCAGTACTTC.

This sequence joins TRBV2 and TRBJ1-5; D gene ambiguous. The CDR3 is 15 amino acids. Trimming removed 4 bases from V and 0 bases from J, with 10 bases in between. Germline lookup yields CDR1 SNHLY and CDR2 FYNNEI. Written as DNA, the CDR3 is TGTGCCAGCAGTGCCGCCGGTTATAGCAATCAGCCCCAGCATTTT. Translated: CASSAAGYSNQPQHF.

This clone was seen only a few times. This rearrangement joins TRBV6-5 to TRBJ2-1; TRBD1 is a possible D gene (5 bases). Per the germline V gene, CDR1 is MNHEY and CDR2 is SVGAGI. The CDR3 has 15 amino acids. With 6 bases removed from V and 1 base from J, the gap between germline ends came to 13 bases. The chain's CDR3 is CASRRQGRSYNEQFF. The CDR3 nucleotides are TGTGCCAGCAGACGGCAGGGCCGGTCCTACAATGAGCAGTTCTTC.

The chain is built from TRBV11-2 and TRBJ2-5, with TRBD2 matching over 14 bases. Per the germline V gene, CDR1 is SGHAT and CDR2 is FQNNGV. V trimming: 3 bases; J trimming: 2 bases; junction bases outside the gene matches: 5. The CDR3 is 17 amino acids. CDR3 in DNA: TGTGCCAGCAGCTTCGGACTAGCGGGGGGTTGGCAAGAGACCCAGTACTTC. Translated, it gives CASSFGLAGGWQETQYF.

This clone was detected once. V gene TRBV7-9 combines with J gene TRBJ1-1; no firm D call. This CDR3 region has 15 residues. Per the germline V gene, CDR1 is SEHNR and CDR2 is FQNEAQ (reference sequence). V gave up 1 base and J gave up 7 bases, with 16 bases separating them. CDR3 bases: TGTGCCAGCAGCTTAGGGGGATTGTGGGTTAGTGAAGCTTTCTTT. It codes for CASSLGGLWVSEAFF.

V usage is TRBV19 and J usage is TRBJ2-1, with 10 bases fitting TRBD2. The germline CDR1 and CDR2 sequences are LNHDA and SQIVND (reference sequence). The V and J ends lost 7 bases and 9 bases, in that order; junction bases with no gene match: 12. CDR3 length: 15 residues. The CDR3 DNA follows: TGTGCCAGTATTGGAGCGGGAGGGTTTGGGGGTGAGCAGTTCTTC. This gives the protein CASIGAGGFGGEQFF.

The chain is built from TRBV27 and TRBJ2-7; a weak D match, TRBD1 (5 bases). The V gene's germline CDR1 is MNHEY and CDR2 SMNVEV (reference sequence). Trimming took off 2 bases at V and 8 bases at J, with 10 bases between the two ends. This CDR3 is 12 amino acids long. The CDR3 loop is CASSLRGQQQYF. The CDR3 region has the DNA TGTGCCAGCAGTTTACGCGGACAACAGCAGTACTTC.

The chain employs TRBV5-1 and TRBJ1-4; no reliable D call. CDR3 length equals 15 residues. V lost 0 bases and J 5 bases, leaving 11 bases between the germline ends. Germline assignment: CDR1 SGHRS and CDR2 YFSETQ. The CDR3 reads CASSLVAGSNEKLFF. For the CDR3, the DNA is TGCGCCAGCAGCTTGGTTGCAGGTTCAAATGAAAAACTGTTTTTT.

This clone has just a few counts. This rearrangement joins TRBV7-9 to TRBJ1-5; TRBD1 agrees at 10 bases. The CDR3 runs 16 residues. Germline V gene sequence: CDR1 SEHNR, CDR2 FQNEAQ (reference sequence). J was trimmed by 6 bases and V by 6 bases; bases with no gene match: 11. The CDR3 bases are TGTGCCAGCAGGAAGACAGGGGGCAACGGGAGTCAGCCCCAGCATTTT. It translates to CASRKTGGNGSQPQHF.

This clone was counted between two and nine times. The rearrangement uses TRBV4-1 and TRBJ2-7; 7 bases map to TRBD2. Germline trimming cut 4 bases from V and 2 bases from J; bases unmatched to any gene: 2. Germline CDR1 reads MGHRA; CDR2 reads YSYEKL. The CDR3 is 13 amino acids. For the CDR3, the DNA is TGCGCCAGCAGCCGGGACTATGCCTACGAGCAGTACTTC. Amino acid sequence: CASSRDYAYEQYF.

In this sample, this clone turned up a few times. The V call is TRBV4-1, the J call TRBJ2-1; maybe TRBD1 (5 bases). V was pared by 0 bases and J by 4 bases, with 16 bases between. Per the germline V gene, CDR1 is MGHRA and CDR2 is YSYEKL. The CDR3 has 17 residues. The DNA of the CDR3 is TGCGCCAGCAGCCAAGAACAAAAACAGGTCCTATACAATGAGCAGTTCTTC. This translates into CASSQEQKQVLYNEQFF.

V gene TRBV5-4 combines with J gene TRBJ2-5; 11 positions agree with TRBD1. The CDR3 is 17 residues long. V was pared by 4 bases and J by 2 bases, with 10 bases of the junction left unmatched. Per germline, CDR1 SGHNT and CDR2 YYREEE (reference sequence). The CDR3 region is CASSPPPGQGEQETQYF. As DNA, the CDR3 is TGTGCCAGCAGCCCGCCTCCGGGACAGGGGGAACAAGAGACCCAGTACTTC.

The chain combines TRBV7-3 with TRBJ2-1; 10 nucleotides agree with TRBD2. The CDR3 totals 15 residues. Germline V gives CDR1 SGHTA, CDR2 FQGTGA. V was pared by 5 bases and J by 5 bases, with 6 bases of the junction left unmatched. The CDR3 spells CASSRRLAGHNEQFF. CDR3 sequence (DNA): TGTGCCAGCAGCCGCCGACTAGCGGGCCACAATGAGCAGTTCTTC.

The chain recombines TRBV7-9 with TRBJ1-6; D gene ambiguous. With 1 base removed from V and 12 bases from J, the gap between germline ends came to 10 bases. The CDR3 sequence is 13 residues long. Germline assignment: CDR1 SEHNR and CDR2 FQNEAQ (reference sequence). The CDR3 here is CASSLGTKRPLHF. The CDR3 bases are TGTGCCAGCAGCTTAGGGACGAAACGACCCCTCCACTTT. The complete variable domain, with remaining parts taken from reference TRBV7-9 and TRBJ1-6, reads DTGVSQNPRHKITKRGQNVTFRCDPISEHNRLYWYRQTLGQGPEFLTYFQNEAQLEKSRLLSDRFSAERPKGSFSTLEIQRTEQGDSAMYLCASSLGTKRPLHFGNGTRLTVT.

This chain connects TRBV28 to TRBJ1-2; the D is unclear. There are 13 residues in the CDR3. V was trimmed by 6 bases and J by 2 bases, leaving 10 bases between them. The germline CDR1 and CDR2 sequences are MDHEN and SYDVKM. The DNA for the CDR3 is TGTGCCAGCAGCCCAGGTCGGAACTATGGCTACACCTTC. Translation: CASSPGRNYGYTF.

The table lists this clone with a few counts. This chain connects TRBV7-3 to TRBJ2-1, with 9 positions matching TRBD1. The CDR3 spans 15 residues. The V segment lost 4 bases and the J segment 0 bases; nucleotides outside the gene matches: 1. Germline assignment: CDR1 SGHTA and CDR2 FQGTGA. The CDR3 bases are TGTGCCAGCAGCTCGGACAGGGGCTCCTACAATGAGCAGTTCTTC. It yields the protein CASSSDRGSYNEQFF.

This chain uses TRBV7-6 with TRBJ2-5, with 9 bases fitting TRBD2. Germline CDR1 is SGHVS and CDR2 is FNYEAQ. The CDR3 is 22 residues long. Trimming took 3 bases from V and 5 from J; bases not matched to a gene: 28. The CDR3 loop is CASSFFPPLPRPGGGVWETQYF. CDR3 nucleotide sequence: TGTGCCAGCAGCTTCTTCCCCCCTCTACCTCGGCCTGGCGGGGGGGTATGGGAGACCCAGTACTTC. Using reference TRBV7-6 and TRBJ2-5 for the parts outside the CDR3, the full variable domain is GAGVSQSPRYKVTKRGQDVALRCDPISGHVSLYWYRQALGQGPEFLTYFNYEAQQDKSGLPNDRFSAERPEGSISTLTIQRTEQRDSAMYRCASSFFPPLPRPGGGVWETQYFGPGTRLLVL.

The V call is TRBV18, the J call TRBJ2-5; D is unresolved. The CDR3 has 13 residues. Trimming stripped 4 bases from V and 2 bases from J, with 8 bases between. Germline V gene lookup returns CDR1 KGHSH and CDR2 LQKENI. CDR3: CASSLGPQETQYF. Written as DNA, the CDR3 is TGTGCCAGCTCACTAGGTCCGCAAGAGACCCAGTACTTC. Full variable domain (missing parts from reference TRBV18 and TRBJ2-5): NAGVMQNPRHLVRRRGQEARLRCSPMKGHSHVYWYRQLPEEGLKFMVYLQKENIIDESGMPKERFSAEFPKEGPSILRIQQVVRGDSAAYFCASSLGPQETQYFGPGTRLLVL.

The chain uses TRBV7-2 and TRBJ2-7; 10 bases are shared with TRBD2. The trim removed 3 bases at V and 2 bases at J, leaving 7 bases unmatched. The CDR3 has 16 amino acids. CDR1 is SGHTA, CDR2 FQGNSA, per germline. The CDR3 here is CASSLDVLAGAYEQYF. CDR3 DNA sequence: TGTGCCAGCAGCTTGGATGTTCTAGCGGGAGCCTACGAGCAGTACTTC.

The genes are TRBV5-4 and TRBJ2-3, with 11 bases matching TRBD2. The CDR3 runs to 16 residues. Germline CDR1 reads SGHNT; CDR2 reads YYREEE (reference sequence). V was clipped by 5 bases and J by 1 base; unmatched bases: 6. For the CDR3, the DNA is TGTGCCAGCAGTCGGCTAGCGGGGGGACGCACAGATACGCAGTATTTT. Translating gives CASSRLAGGRTDTQYF.

The rearrangement links TRBV10-3 to TRBJ1-6; tentatively, D is TRBD1 (6 bases). V was clipped by 6 bases and J by 0 bases, with 9 bases between them. CDR3 length: 15 residues. Germline V gene lookup returns CDR1 ENHRY and CDR2 SYGVKD. DNA of the CDR3: TGTGCCATCAGGGACAGCAGCTCCTATAATTCACCCCTCCACTTT. It codes for CAIRDSSSYNSPLHF.

V and J are TRBV7-2 and TRBJ1-1; TRBD1 matches 10 bases. Trimming cost V 5 bases and J 6 bases; bases outside gene matches: 6. Germline-derived CDR1 and CDR2 are SGHTA and FQGNSA. The CDR3 is made up of 14 amino acids. CDR3 sequence (DNA): TGTGCCAGCAGCCGGCGACAGGGGGCCTCTGAAGCTTTCTTT. Amino acid sequence: CASSRRQGASEAFF. The entire variable domain, with the rest obtained from reference TRBV7-2 and TRBJ1-1, is as follows: GAGVSQSPSNKVTEKGKDVELRCDPISGHTALYWYRQSLGQGLEFLIYFQGNSAPDKSGLPSDRFSAERTGGSVSTLTIQRTQQEDSAVYLCASSRRQGASEAFFGQGTRLTVV.